These 14 T cell receptor beta chains were all obtained from the same sample, sequenced in a study of blood T cell repertoires in COVID-19. Produced via immunoSEQ multiplex PCR; TCRdb's table is partial and in-frame only. The table includes roughly 190,000 clones, approximately 90% detected once. The sample taken for sequencing was peripheral blood. These receptors were taken from a man aged 30 to 39 with acute or convalescent COVID-19.

The chain couples TRBV25-1 to TRBJ1-2; 7 bases line up with TRBD1. The CDR3 spans 13 residues. Per the germline V gene, CDR1 is MGHDK and CDR2 is SYGVNS. V shed 6 bases, J shed 9 bases, and the junction held 10 bases outside the gene matches. Here the CDR3 DNA reads TGTGCCAGCAGGGGGACAGATCCCCTTAGCTACACCTTC. Translating it yields CASRGTDPLSYTF.

The chain couples TRBV14 to TRBJ2-7, with unresolved D. The germline V gene encodes CDR1 SGHDN and CDR2 FVKESK. The CDR3 is 14 amino acids. V lost 1 base and J 0 bases, leaving 7 bases between the germline ends. In DNA form, the CDR3 reads TGTGCCAGCAGCCAAGTGCGGAGCTCCTACGAGCAGTACTTC. Translating gives CASSQVRSSYEQYF.

The gene calls are TRBV15 and TRBJ2-1; unclear D gene. Germline V gene data show CDR1 as LNHNV and CDR2 as YYDKDF (reference sequence). Trimming shortened V by 5 bases and J by 0 bases, and 20 bases separated the two germline ends. The CDR3 covers 18 residues. The CDR3 loop is CATSGQHQESSSYNEQFF. The CDR3, as DNA: TGTGCCACCAGCGGCCAACATCAAGAATCAAGCTCCTACAATGAGCAGTTCTTC.

V usage is TRBV5-5 and J usage is TRBJ1-5, with D possibly TRBD1 on 5 matching bases. This CDR3 spans 13 amino acids. V lost 2 bases, J lost 4 bases, and 7 bases lay in between. Germline-derived CDR1 and CDR2 are SGHKS and YYEKEE (reference sequence). Written as DNA, the CDR3 is TGTGCCAGCAGCTTCAGGGTTAATCAGCCCCAGCATTTT. It specifies CASSFRVNQPQHF. The whole variable domain, remainder taken from reference TRBV5-5 and TRBJ1-5, is DAGVTQSPTHLIKTRGQQVTLRCSPISGHKSVSWYQQVLGQGPQFIFQYYEKEERGRGNFPDRFSARQFPNYSSELNVNALLLGDSALYLCASSFRVNQPQHFGDGTRLSIL.

The chain carries TRBV15 and TRBJ1-1, with D perhaps matching TRBD1 (5 bases). CDR1 is LNHNV, CDR2 YYDKDF, per germline (reference sequence). The CDR3 extends over 12 amino acids. V was pared by 1 base and J by 8 bases, with 8 bases between. The CDR3 region has the DNA TGTGCCACCAGCAGAGTTAGACAGGAAGCTTTCTTT. Translated: CATSRVRQEAFF.

The chain is built from TRBV5-1 and TRBJ1-2; 7 nucleotides match TRBD1. This CDR3 comprises 13 residues. Germline V CDR1 and CDR2: SGHRS, YFSETQ. The trim removed 4 bases at V and 13 bases at J, leaving 13 bases unmatched. CDR3 DNA sequence: TGCGCCAGCAGCACCGGGGACAGTAGCTTCCCCACCTTC. Amino acids: CASSTGDSSFPTF.

This rearrangement joins TRBV3-1 (or the pseudogene TRBV3-2) to TRBJ1-3; D might be TRBD1 (5 bases). Trimming stripped 3 bases from V and 10 bases from J, with 16 bases between. The CDR3 runs 14 residues. The germline V gene encodes CDR1 LGHDT and CDR2 YNNKEL (reference sequence). The CDR3 loop reads CASSQRLLGLTIYF. The CDR3 bases are TGTGCCAGCAGCCAGAGGTTGTTGGGGCTTACCATATATTTT.

This clone has only a few counts. The chain recombines TRBV7-9 with TRBJ2-5, with TRBD1 identical over 7 bases. Germline V lookup: CDR1 SEHNR, CDR2 FQNEAQ (reference sequence). The length of the CDR3 is 14 residues. Germline trimming cut 5 bases from V and 3 bases from J; bases unmatched to any gene: 6. DNA for the CDR3: TGTGCCAGCAGCAGGATCGACAGGGAAGAGACCCAGTACTTC. As protein: CASSRIDREETQYF.

The table lists this clone with a count of one. The rearrangement links TRBV7-6 to TRBJ1-1; no firm D call. With 4 bases removed from V and 0 bases from J, the gap between germline ends came to 15 bases. Germline lookup yields CDR1 SGHVS and CDR2 FNYEAQ. CDR3 size: 16 residues. This CDR3 is CASSSLAGSLNTEAFF. In DNA form, the CDR3 reads TGTGCCAGCAGCTCGCTCGCAGGCTCCCTGAACACTGAAGCTTTCTTT.

This clone was recorded only once. V and J are TRBV11-2 and TRBJ1-2, with 8 nucleotides matching TRBD1. The CDR3 runs to 13 residues. With V trimmed by 1 base and J by 8 bases, 3 bases remained unmatched. From germline, CDR1 is SGHAT and CDR2 FQNNGV. The CDR3 bases are TGTGCCAGCAGCTTAGGGACAGGGCTAGGCTACACCTTC. Encoded protein: CASSLGTGLGYTF.

The CDR3 DNA reads as TGTGCCAGCAGCTCTACCCCTCAGGGTACTACTGAAGCTTTCTTT. It yields the protein CASSSTPQGTTEAFF. The rearrangement joins TRBV7-9 to TRBJ1-1; the D gene is possibly TRBD1 (5 bases). V shed 4 bases and J shed 5 bases, with 17 bases lying between them. The length of the CDR3 is 15 residues. Germline loops: CDR1 SEHNR, CDR2 FQNEAQ (reference sequence). The full variable domain, in which reference TRBV7-9 and TRBJ1-1 provide the parts outside the CDR3, is DTGVSQNPRHKITKRGQNVTFRCDPISEHNRLYWYRQTLGQGPEFLTYFQNEAQLEKSRLLSDRFSAERPKGSFSTLEIQRTEQGDSAMYLCASSSTPQGTTEAFFGQGTRLTVV.

The chain recombines TRBV5-1 with TRBJ2-7; TRBD1 matches at 7 bases. CDR1 is SGHRS and CDR2 is YFSETQ in the germline V gene. This CDR3 has 16 amino acids. V lost 4 bases and J lost 0; bases outside the gene matches: 10. CDR3 sequence: CASSRYLRDSSYEQYF. In nucleotides, the CDR3 is TGCGCCAGCAGCCGCTACCTCCGGGACAGCTCCTACGAGCAGTACTTC.

The rearrangement joins TRBV6-5 to TRBJ2-2, with TRBD1 identical over 8 bases. The germline V gene encodes CDR1 MNHEY and CDR2 SVGAGI. V shed 6 bases, J shed 7 bases, and the junction held 10 bases outside the gene matches. This CDR3 region has 15 residues. CDR3 sequence: CASSPGTGFYGELFF. CDR3 DNA: TGTGCCAGCAGCCCCGGGACAGGTTTTTACGGGGAGCTGTTTTTT.

V usage is TRBV7-3 and J usage is TRBJ1-4; D remains ambiguous. Germline V gene lookup returns CDR1 SGHTA and CDR2 FQGTGA. V dropped 3 bases and J dropped 8 bases, with 10 bases sitting between them. The length of the CDR3 is 13 residues. DNA for the CDR3: TGTGCCAGCAGCTTGTCCCCCCGGGAAAAACTGTTTTTT. Its translation is CASSLSPREKLFF. The full variable domain, with the rest looked up from reference TRBV7-3 and TRBJ1-4, is GAGVSQTPSNKVTEKGKYVELRCDPISGHTALYWYRQSLGQGPEFLIYFQGTGAADDSGLPNDRFFAVRPEGSVSTLKIQRTERGDSAVYLCASSLSPREKLFFGSGTQLSVL.